Listed below are T cell receptor beta chains from one sample, sequenced in a study of blood T cell repertoires in COVID-19. Sequenced by immunoSEQ multiplex PCR; TCRdb stores in-frame clones only, minus some. The sample has 100,000 or so clones, about 80% seen once; the top ten hold over 15%. Sequencing input: peripheral blood. The source of these receptors is a human donor in a cohort sampled during active COVID-19. Both conserved end residues are part of each CDR3. A D gene is named only where the DNA matches it firmly. Expanded clones get a size class; other rows say once, few or many, or leave the size out.

CASSGGNAGANVLTF TGTGCCAGCAGCGGGGGGAACGCTGGGGCCAACGTCCTGACTTTC - TRBJ2-6 TRBV11-3 15 -
CASSPRTGTSGANVLTF TGTGCCAGCTCACCAAGAACAGGGACCTCTGGGGCCAACGTCCTGACTTTC - TRBJ2-6 TRBV18 17 -
CASSLGRGTYEQYF TGTGCCAGCAGTCTAGGCAGGGGAACCTACGAGCAGTACTTC - TRBJ2-7 TRBV7-9 14 -
CASRGLAVQYEQYF TGTGCCAGCAGGGGACTAGCGGTACAATACGAGCAGTACTTC - TRBJ2-7 TRBV6-5 14 TRBD2
CAISDPPESPSGGFGNTIYF TGTGCCATCAGTGACCCCCCTGAGTCACCCTCGGGGGGGTTTGGAAACACCATATATTTT - TRBJ1-3 TRBV10-3 20 -
CASSQIGNTIYF TGTGCCAGCAGCCAAATCGGAAACACCATATATTTT few TRBJ1-3 TRBV5-8 12 -
CASSWGQGGGTEAFF TGTGCCAGCAGCTGGGGACAGGGAGGAGGCACTGAAGCTTTCTTT - TRBJ1-1 TRBV5-5 15 TRBD1
CASKAGRGNTIYF TGTGCCAGTAAGGCGGGCCGCGGAAACACCATATATTTT - TRBJ1-3 TRBV19 13 -
CASSLARTSVDETQYF TGTGCCAGCAGCTTGGCCCGGACTAGCGTTGACGAGACCCAGTACTTC once TRBJ2-5 TRBV5-8 16 TRBD2
CASSRDRDSYEQYF TGTGCCAGCAGTCGGGACAGGGACTCCTACGAGCAGTACTTC many TRBJ2-7 TRBV6-5 14 TRBD1
CASSPWDTRGEKLFF TGCGCCAGCAGCCCTTGGGACACTCGGGGTGAAAAACTGTTTTTT few TRBJ1-4 TRBV4-1 15 -
CASSYSRFQETQYF TGTGCCAGCAGTTATTCTAGATTCCAAGAGACCCAGTACTTC - TRBJ2-5 TRBV6-6 14 -
CASSPSRYNEQFF TGTGCCAGCTCTCCATCTCGCTACAATGAGCAGTTCTTC - TRBJ2-1 TRBV18 13 -
CASSPPGQGTSGNTIYF TGTGCCAGCAGCCCTCCGGGACAGGGGACCTCTGGAAACACCATATATTTT - TRBJ1-3 TRBV28 17 TRBD1
CAFGGGFTYEQYF TGTGCCTTTGGCGGGGGGTTCACCTACGAGCAGTACTTC - TRBJ2-7 TRBV30 13 TRBD2
CASSETLPGQGKNSPLHF TGTGCCAGCAGTGAAACCCTCCCGGGACAGGGGAAAAATTCACCCCTCCACTTT once TRBJ1-6 TRBV6-1 18 TRBD1
CASSLGVGPRETQYF TGTGCCAGCAGCTTAGGGGTGGGCCCAAGGGAGACCCAGTACTTC - TRBJ2-5 TRBV7-6 15 -
CASSPAGAGNEQYF TGTGCCAGCAGCCCGGCGGGAGCGGGTAACGAGCAGTACTTC - TRBJ2-7 TRBV28 14 TRBD2
CASSAGGAGVGEQYF TGTGCCAGCAGCGCCGGAGGGGCGGGAGTCGGCGAGCAGTACTTC - TRBJ2-7 TRBV5-4 15 TRBD2
CAWGKGQGHGYTF TGTGCCTGGGGCAAAGGACAGGGGCATGGCTACACCTTC - TRBJ1-2 TRBV30 13 TRBD1
CASSPLRGDEQYF TGTGCCAGCAGCCCTTTGCGGGGGGACGAGCAGTACTTC - TRBJ2-7 TRBV7-9 13 TRBD2
CASSPPQGAEQFF TGTGCCAGCTCACCACCTCAGGGGGCTGAGCAGTTCTTC - TRBJ2-1 TRBV18 13 TRBD1
CAWWGTGVSEQYF TGTGCCTGGTGGGGGACAGGGGTGTCCGAGCAGTACTTC - TRBJ2-7 TRBV30 13 TRBD1
CASSLRGRASGSSYEQYF TGTGCCAGCAGTTTAAGGGGTAGGGCTAGCGGGAGCTCCTACGAGCAGTACTTC - TRBJ2-7 TRBV27 18 TRBD2
CASSPGSHSPLHF TGTGCCAGCTCACCAGGCAGTCATTCACCCCTCCACTTT - TRBJ1-6 TRBV18 13 -
CATPRSGQGLYEQYF TGTGCCACCCCGCGGTCGGGACAGGGACTTTACGAGCAGTACTTC - TRBJ2-7 TRBV19 15 TRBD1